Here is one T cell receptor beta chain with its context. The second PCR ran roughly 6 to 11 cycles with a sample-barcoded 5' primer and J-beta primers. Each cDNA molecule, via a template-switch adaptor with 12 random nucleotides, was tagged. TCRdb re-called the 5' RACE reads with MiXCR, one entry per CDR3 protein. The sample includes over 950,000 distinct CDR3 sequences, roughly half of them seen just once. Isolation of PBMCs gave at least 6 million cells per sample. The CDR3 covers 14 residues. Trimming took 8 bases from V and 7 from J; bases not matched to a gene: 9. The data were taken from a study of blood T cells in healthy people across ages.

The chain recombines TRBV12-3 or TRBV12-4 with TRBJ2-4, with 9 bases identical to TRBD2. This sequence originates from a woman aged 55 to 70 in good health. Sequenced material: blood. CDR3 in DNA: TGTGCCAGCCTCAGGGCTAGCGGGACGAACATTCAGTACTTC. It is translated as CASLRASGTNIQYF.